A selection of T cell receptor beta chains follows, all from one sample in a study of T cell repertoires in cytomegalovirus infection. TCRdb recomputed calls from the reads with MiXCR, one row per CDR3 protein. The data hold a few hundred thousand distinct CDR3 sequences, with over 7.5% observed a single time. Sequences were obtained from PBMCs. The receptor source for this set is a human donor in good health (CMV status not recorded). Some clones in this sample may be carry-over from other donors' samples. The CDR3 runs from the conserved cysteine through the conserved F or W. D genes are given only for firm matches. Size values are once, few and many counts, or a class for expanded clones, and some rows have none.

abundance,d_gene,j_gene,v_gene,CDR3nt,CDR3aa
many,TRBD1,TRBJ1-1,TRBV7-2,TGTGCCAGCAGCCGGGACAGGGGGCCAGCTTTCTTT,CASSRDRGPAFF
-,-,TRBJ1-5,TRBV19,TGTGCCAGTACCCCAATGAAGGCATCCGCGACCAATCAGCCCCAGCATTTT,CASTPMKASATNQPQHF
few,-,TRBJ1-1,TRBV25-1,TGTGCCAGCAGTGAAGGGAGGGGCTACACTGAAGCTTTCTTT,CASSEGRGYTEAFF
-,TRBD1,TRBJ1-5,TRBV20-1,TGCAGTGCTAGACCCGACAGGGGCGGCAATCAGCCCCAGCATTTT,CSARPDRGGNQPQHF
many,-,TRBJ2-3,TRBV6-1,TGTGCCAGCAGTGAAGCCCCGAATGGCGGGACAGATACGCAGTATTTT,CASSEAPNGGTDTQYF
many,-,TRBJ2-5,TRBV14,TGTGCCAGCAGCCAAGACCCTCAGGGAAAGGCGTCCCAGTACTTC,CASSQDPQGKASQYF
many,TRBD1,TRBJ1-1,TRBV7-2,TGTGCCAGCAGCCCTAGGGACAGGCGGACTGAAGCTTTCTTT,CASSPRDRRTEAFF
few,TRBD1,TRBJ1-3,TRBV6-1,TGTGCCAGCAGCCTAACCGGGACAGCGCCTCCGGGAAACACCATATATTTT,CASSLTGTAPPGNTIYF
many,-,TRBJ2-7,TRBV7-8,TGTGCCAGCAGCCCTAAGCCCGGCCCTCACGAGCAGTACTTC,CASSPKPGPHEQYF
-,-,TRBJ2-3,TRBV18,TGTGCCAGCTCACCACCCCTTCCTAGCACAGATACGCAGTATTTT,CASSPPLPSTDTQYF